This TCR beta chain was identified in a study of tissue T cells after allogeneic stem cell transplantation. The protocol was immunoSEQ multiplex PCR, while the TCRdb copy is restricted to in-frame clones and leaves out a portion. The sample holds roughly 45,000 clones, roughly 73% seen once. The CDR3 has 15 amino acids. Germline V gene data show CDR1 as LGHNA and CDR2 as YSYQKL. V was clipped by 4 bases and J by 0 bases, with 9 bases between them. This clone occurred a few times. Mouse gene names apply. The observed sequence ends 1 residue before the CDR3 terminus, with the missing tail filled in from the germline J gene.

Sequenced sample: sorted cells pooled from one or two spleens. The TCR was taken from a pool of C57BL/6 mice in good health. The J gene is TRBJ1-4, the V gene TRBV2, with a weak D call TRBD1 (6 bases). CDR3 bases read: TGTGCCAGCAGCCGAACAGGGATTTCCAACGAAAGATTATTT. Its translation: CASSRTGISNERLF. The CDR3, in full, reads CASSRTGISNERLFF.